One and the same sample provided the 29 T cell receptor beta chains below, sequenced in a study of tumor and adjacent non-tumor tissue in lung cancer. The library came from three nested PCR rounds adapted from ARM-PCR protocols. TCRdb used MiXCR to reprocess the multiplex PCR reads, holding one entry per CDR3 protein. In the table there are under 95,000 distinct CDR3 sequences, approximately 80% of which are singletons. This sample's RNA came from whole unsorted tissue. More than 3 cm separated this lung sample from the edge of the tumor. Sequencing used distant non-tumor lung tissue. The receptors were gathered from a man between 60 and 75 years old with non-small cell lung cancer.

Comment on this clonotype: This may be a read error, as it is one base from a much larger clone. The limits of the CDR3 on the DNA are not certain, so only TCRdb's listed CDR3 is given. The chain joins TRBV11-2 to TRBJ1-1. The CDR3 extends over 14 residues, inclusive of both ends. Germline assignment: CDR1 SGHAT and CDR2 FQNNGV. CDR3 in amino acids: CTSSLVGGGTEVIF.

The chain combines TRBV19 with TRBJ1-1; the D gene is possibly TRBD1 (5 bases). Germline CDR1 reads LNHDA; CDR2 reads SQIVND (reference sequence). This CDR3 is built from 15 residues. V was clipped by 6 bases and J by 0 bases, with 14 bases between them. The CDR3 nucleotides are TGTGCCAGTAGCCCGGAGGGGACGATGAACACTGAAGCTTTCTTT. Translated, it gives CASSPEGTMNTEAFF.

On this clonotype itself: Since no conserved phenylalanine or tryptophan closes the CDR3, a read error is the likely cause. The chain has TRBV11-1 and TRBJ2-1, with D perhaps matching TRBD1 or TRBD2 (6 bases each). V lost 4 bases and J 7 bases, leaving 17 bases between the germline ends. The CDR3 runs 15 residues. The V gene's germline CDR1 is SGHAT and CDR2 FQDESV (reference sequence). The CDR3 DNA reads TGTGCCAGCAGCTCCCCTAGAGGGGGGATGAATGAGCAGTTCATC. This translates into CASSSPRGGMNEQFI.

The V and J genes are TRBV10-3 and TRBJ1-4, with D tentatively TRBD1 (6 bases). This CDR3 contains 16 residues. Germline V lookup: CDR1 ENHRY, CDR2 SYGVKD. V shed 4 bases and J shed 0 bases, with 12 bases lying between them. The CDR3 sequence: CAISAGAVATNEKLFF. The CDR3 nucleotides read TGTGCCATCAGTGCGGGGGCAGTCGCAACTAATGAAAAACTGTTTTTT.

As regards this clonotype: The junction and the germline gene differ at one end; a read error may be behind it. The gene calls are TRBV11-3 and TRBJ1-1; D is undetermined. CDR1 SGHNT and CDR2 YENEEA come from the germline V gene. The CDR3 covers 15 residues. The CDR3 is CAISFVDTVGTEAFF. CDR3 sequence (DNA): TGTGCCATCAGCTTCGTCGACACGGTCGGTACTGAAGCTTTCTTT.

This clonotype was observed a single time. The CDR3 carries no conserved terminal phenylalanine or tryptophan, so it likely arises from a read error. The chain has TRBV11-2 and TRBJ2-3, with 7 positions matching TRBD2. Germline CDR1 and CDR2: SGHAT and FQNNGV. The CDR3 spans 15 residues. The CDR3 region has the DNA TGTGCCAGCAACTATTTCCTAGCGGTGGCAGATGCGCAGTATCTT. Residues: CASNYFLAVADAQYL.

Concerning this clonotype itself: A junction end diverges from the germline sequence, so it may reflect a read error. J is TRBJ2-1 and V is TRBV6-2 or TRBV6-3; D call uncertain. The germline CDR1 and CDR2 sequences are MNHEY and SVGEGT. The CDR3 contains 12 residues. The CDR3 loop reads CVSSYSKYEQFF. The CDR3 bases are TGTGTCAGCAGTTACTCGAAGTATGAGCAGTTCTTC.

In its sample, this clonotype was seen once. The junction departs from the called germline gene at one end, perhaps through a read error. V usage is TRBV5-4 and J usage is TRBJ2-5, with 7 bases matching TRBD2. The CDR3 totals 14 residues. Per the germline V gene, CDR1 is SGHNT and CDR2 is YYREEE (reference sequence). The CDR3 is CAGRGDYLQEIQYF. For the CDR3, the DNA is TGTGCCGGCAGAGGGGACTACCTACAAGAGATCCAGTACTTC.

The chain recombines TRBV11-2 with TRBJ2-5; perhaps TRBD1 as D (6 bases). Germline V gives CDR1 SGHAT, CDR2 FQNNGV. The CDR3 is 15 residues long. Written as DNA, the CDR3 is TGTAGCAGCAGCTTGCACCAGACAGGACGGGAGACCCAGTACTTC. Residues: CSSSLHQTGRETQYF.

Of note for this clonotype: The junction departs from germline at one end; a sequencing error may be responsible. The chain carries TRBV6-5 and TRBJ2-3, with D perhaps being TRBD1 or TRBD2 (5 bases each). The CDR3 runs 12 residues. Germline CDR1 and CDR2: MNHEY and SVGAGI. CDR3 in amino acids: CASSADTGTQYF. CDR3 sequence (DNA): TGTGCCAGTAGCGCAGACACAGGTACGCAGTATTTT.

A note on this clonotype: This may stem from a read error, because a much larger clone lies one nucleotide away. This chain uses TRBV7-9 with TRBJ2-1; 15 bases align to TRBD2. V lost 7 bases, J lost 6 bases, and 4 bases stayed unmatched. This CDR3 has 15 amino acids. CDR1 and CDR2 (germline): SEHNR, FQNEAQ (reference sequence). The CDR3 DNA reads TGTGCCAGCAACCCGGGACTAGCGGGGGGCAATGAGCAGTTCTTC. The encoded protein is CASNPGLAGGNEQFF. Variable domain in full (rest from reference TRBV7-9 and TRBJ2-1): DTGVSQNPRHKITKRGQNVTFRCDPISEHNRLYWYRQTLGQGPEFLTYFQNEAQLEKSRLLSDRFSAERPKGSFSTLEIQRTEQGDSAMYLCASNPGLAGGNEQFFGPGTRLTVL.

The chain uses TRBV11-3 and TRBJ1-1; 10 bases line up with TRBD1. V trimming: 11 bases; J trimming: 10 bases; junction bases outside the gene matches: 25. There are 17 residues in the CDR3. Germline assignment: CDR1 SGHNT and CDR2 YENEEA. The DNA for the CDR3 is TGTGCCGGTAGCTTAGAATTTGCGGGACAGGGGCAATATTCAGCTTTCTTT. It yields the protein CAGSLEFAGQGQYSAFF.

On this clonotype: Germline and junction disagree at one end, which may indicate a read error. This chain links TRBV20-1 with TRBJ1-1; D remains unclear. Germline CDR1 reads DFQATT; CDR2 reads SNEGSKA (reference sequence). This CDR3 is 14 amino acids long. The CDR3 loop reads CSARDPNSGSEVFF. In DNA, the CDR3 is TGCAGTGCTAGAGATCCGAATTCGGGCAGTGAAGTTTTCTTT.

As concerns this clonotype: An end of the junction does not agree with germline; a read error may underlie this. The chain combines TRBV11-1 with TRBJ2-1; TRBD2 aligns across 11 bases. Germline-derived CDR1 and CDR2 are SGHAT and FQDESV (reference sequence). The CDR3 spans 17 residues. The CDR3 region has the DNA TGTGCCAACAGCTTATCACGGCTAGCGGGAGGCAACAGTGAGCAGTTCTTC. This gives the protein CANSLSRLAGGNSEQFF.

Remarks on this clonotype: No conserved phenylalanine or tryptophan ends this CDR3, so it is likely a read error. CDR3 amino acids: CVSGLSRDYTNSYEQYS. The DNA of the CDR3 is TGTGTTAGTGGTTTGTCCCGTGACTACACCAACTCCTACGAGCAGTACTCC. This chain uses TRBV12-5 with TRBJ2-7; D is possibly TRBD2 (5 bases). Germline values: CDR1 LGHNT, CDR2 FRNRAP. The length of the CDR3 is 17 residues.

V gene TRBV20-1 combines with J gene TRBJ1-5, with 7 bases identical to TRBD1. The CDR3 has 14 residues. V lost 7 bases and J lost 13; bases outside the gene matches: 19. Germline CDR1 DFQATT, CDR2 SNEGSKA (reference sequence). The CDR3 sequence is CSVKSRDSPILQHF. DNA for the CDR3: TGCAGTGTTAAATCAAGGGACAGCCCTATCTTACAGCATTTT.

With regard to this clonotype: Since the CDR3 does not end with the conserved phenylalanine or tryptophan, this likely comes from a read error. No DNA is shown, since the ends of the CDR3 on it are uncertain; the CDR3 is the one TCRdb lists. CDR3 residues: CASSLGTGVSTDTLYI. V usage is TRBV5-6 and J usage is TRBJ2-3; TRBD1 is the table's D call, not checked against the DNA. Per germline, CDR1 SGHDT and CDR2 YYEEEE. The CDR3 is made up of 16 amino acids, end residues included.

The chain couples TRBV11-2 to TRBJ2-2; D not resolved. In germline, CDR1 is SGHAT, CDR2 FQNNGV. Between the trimmed V and J ends, which lost 7 bases and 7 bases, there was a span of 13 bases. CDR3 length: 13 amino acids. CDR3 nucleotides: TGTGCCAGCAACTCTGACTTTCGCGGGGAGCTGTTTTTT. Translation: CASNSDFRGELFF.

Of note for this clonotype: One end of the junction does not line up with germline, which may come from a read error. The chain recombines TRBV4-1 with TRBJ2-1, with TRBD1 matching 8 bases. Germline V gene data show CDR1 as MGHRA and CDR2 as YSYEKL. This CDR3 spans 17 amino acids. CDR3 DNA sequence: TGCGCCAGCAGCCAGGATCGGGACCCCAGGGGGCGGGATGAGCAGTTATTC. It is translated as CASSQDRDPRGRDEQLF.

V and J are TRBV30 and TRBJ2-1; 12 bases are a match to TRBD2. J gave up 7 bases and V 4 bases, and 5 bases lay outside the gene matches. The CDR3 covers 14 residues. Per germline, CDR1 GTSNPN and CDR2 SVGIG (reference sequence). CDR3 coding DNA: TGTGCCTGGATCGGACTAGCGGGGAAGAATGAGCAGTTCTTC. Residues: CAWIGLAGKNEQFF.

V and J are TRBV5-6 and TRBJ2-7; the D is unclear. The length of the CDR3 is 14 residues. V was trimmed by 4 bases and J by 6 bases, leaving 17 bases between them. CDR1 and CDR2 (germline): SGHDT, YYEEEE. CDR3 nucleotides: TGTGCCAGCAGCAGACCCTACTGTTCCAGCGAGCAGTACTTC. Protein sequence: CASSRPYCSSEQYF.

On this clonotype: The CDR3 end shows no conserved phenylalanine or tryptophan, and so a read error is likely. Because the CDR3's place on the DNA is in doubt, the DNA is left out and the CDR3 is given as listed by TCRdb. The chain is built from TRBV21-1 and TRBJ2-1. TRBV21-1 is shown as a pseudogene. From its first to its last residue, the CDR3 has 16 amino acids. Here the CDR3 reads CAISKVDFLSYNEQFV.

For this clonotype: The junction departs from germline at one end; a sequencing error may be responsible. This chain joins TRBV6-2 or TRBV6-3 and TRBJ2-7; a possible D gene is TRBD2 (5 bases). The CDR3 is 14 amino acids. CDR1 is MNHEY, CDR2 SVGEGT, per germline. For the CDR3, the DNA is TGTGCCAGCAGTATCGGAGTAGCGTCCAACGAGCAATACTTC. It yields the protein CASSIGVASNEQYF.

This clonotype appeared once. The chain uses TRBV29-1 and TRBJ2-7; 7 bases fit TRBD1. The CDR3 is 15 amino acids. The ends lost 3 bases at V and 11 bases at J; junction bases unmatched: 19. The germline CDR1 and CDR2 sequences are SQVTM and ANQGSEA. The CDR3 DNA follows: TGCAGCGTTGATCGGGACAGAGTTTTAACCTACAAGGAGTACTTC. As protein: CSVDRDRVLTYKEYF.

Concerning this clonotype: An end of the junction differs from the germline gene, which may be a read error. DNA for the CDR3: TGCAGTGTTAGAGAACTAGGGGGATACTACAATGAGCAGTTCTTC. It translates to CSVRELGGYYNEQFF. The J gene is TRBJ2-1, the V gene TRBV20-1; TRBD1 is a possible D gene (6 bases). The CDR3 extends over 15 amino acids. Germline loops: CDR1 DFQATT, CDR2 SNEGSKA (reference sequence).

A single count supports this clonotype. The conserved final phenylalanine or tryptophan is absent from the CDR3, which likely points to a read error. The gene calls are TRBV6-5 and TRBJ1-4; TRBD1 might be the D (6 bases). Germline V CDR1 and CDR2: MNHEY, SVGAGI. There are 15 residues in the CDR3. The ends were cut back, 0 bases at V and 4 bases at J, with 9 bases in the middle. As DNA, the CDR3 is TGTGCCAGCAGTTACTCCACAGGGATTAATGAAAAACTGTTTATT. The encoded protein is CASSYSTGINEKLFI.

About this clonotype: Because it lacks the conserved phenylalanine or tryptophan at the end, this CDR3 is likely a read error. The J gene is TRBJ2-3, the V gene TRBV11-3, with D perhaps TRBD1 (5 bases). This CDR3 region has 14 residues. The V and J ends lost 4 bases and 1 base respectively, with 9 bases between them. CDR1 and CDR2 from the germline V gene are SGHNT and YENEEA. In DNA, the CDR3 is TGTGCCAGCAGCTGGGTGACAGGCACAGATACGCAGTATTTA. It specifies CASSWVTGTDTQYL.

This clonotype was observed a single time. The junction differs from germline at one of its ends, possibly a read error. J is TRBJ1-2 and V is TRBV11-2, with D possibly matching TRBD1 (5 bases). The CDR3 has 13 amino acids. The germline V gene encodes CDR1 SGHAT and CDR2 FQNNGV. The CDR3 nucleotides are TGTGCCAGCAGCTTAGACAGGGACTATGACTACACCTTC. Its protein product is CASSLDRDYDYTF.

With respect to this clonotype: At one end the junction does not follow the germline gene, possibly because of a read error. This sequence joins TRBV6-5 and TRBJ1-5, with D perhaps TRBD1 (5 bases). The CDR3 runs to 15 residues. CDR1 and CDR2 from the germline V gene are MNHEY and SVGAGI. In DNA form, the CDR3 reads TGTGCCAGCAGTTACCTCCAGGGAAGCAATAAGCCCCAGCCTTTT. Protein: CASSYLQGSNKPQPF.